These 19 T cell receptor beta chains originate from one sample sequenced in a study of T cells in Graves' hyperthyroidism and ophthalmopathy. Amplification of TCR beta CDR3 regions used RNA as the template. Carried out on the TCR CDR3, a first-round RT-PCR used the HTBI primer set. TCRdb recomputed calls from the multiplex PCR reads with MiXCR, one row per CDR3 protein. Of roughly 250,000 distinct CDR3 sequences in the sample, about a sixth were seen once. Sequencing was carried out using blood. Source of these receptors: a woman aged 18-35 years with Graves' ophthalmopathy.

This clonotype was seen many times. The chain joins TRBV6-1 to TRBJ2-1; 7 bases align to TRBD2. The CDR3 has 15 amino acids. Germline lookup yields CDR1 MNHNS and CDR2 SASEGT. V trimming: 6 bases; J trimming: 9 bases; junction bases outside the gene matches: 14. The CDR3 DNA reads as TGTGCCAGCAGACACCCCGGGCAGGGAGGGATTGAGCAGTTCTTC. Its translation is CASRHPGQGGIEQFF.

The table lists this clonotype with many counts. The chain's CDR3 is CASSPNLYEQYF. Written as DNA, the CDR3 is TGTGCCAGCAGCCCCAATCTCTACGAGCAGTACTTC. The rearrangement links TRBV14 to TRBJ2-7; D not certain. The germline gives CDR1 SGHDN, CDR2 FVKESK. The length of the CDR3 is 12 residues. The ends were cut back, 4 bases at V and 3 bases at J, with 7 bases in the middle.

This clonotype has at least ten counts. This chain uses TRBV20-1 with TRBJ1-1; D is ambiguous. The CDR3 is 13 residues long. Germline V gene data show CDR1 as DFQATT and CDR2 as SNEGSKA (reference sequence). Trimming removed 1 base from V and 1 base from J, with 7 bases in between. CDR3 amino acids: CSARGAKNTEAFF. Written as DNA, the CDR3 is TGCAGTGCTAGAGGGGCGAAGAACACTGAAGCTTTCTTT.

This clonotype was seen a few times. The genes are TRBV19 and TRBJ2-4; TRBD2 might be the D (5 bases). There are 17 residues in the CDR3. Germline CDR1 is LNHDA and CDR2 is SQIVND (reference sequence). Trimming removed 3 bases from V and 3 bases from J, with 18 bases in between. The CDR3 sequence: CASSIQMARTGKNIQYF. The CDR3 nucleotides read TGTGCCAGTAGTATTCAAATGGCAAGGACTGGCAAAAACATTCAGTACTTC.

The sample holds many counts of this clonotype. The chain couples TRBV27 to TRBJ1-1; maybe TRBD1 (5 bases). V lost 6 bases and J 2 bases, leaving 13 bases between the germline ends. This CDR3 spans 14 amino acids. The germline V gene has CDR1 MNHEY and CDR2 SMNVEV (reference sequence). The CDR3 nucleotides read TGTGCCAGCAGCCTGGGGCACCGAAACACTGAAGCTTTCTTT. Translating gives CASSLGHRNTEAFF.

This clonotype has at least ten counts. The V gene is TRBV30, the J gene TRBJ2-1; D is unclear. CDR3 length: 14 residues. The germline gives CDR1 GTSNPN, CDR2 SVGIG (reference sequence). Trimming took 0 bases from V and 7 from J, leaving 13 bases between them. The CDR3 loop is CAWSVITGSNEQFF. In DNA form, the CDR3 reads TGTGCCTGGAGTGTGATTACGGGTTCAAATGAGCAGTTCTTC.

This clonotype was found many times. The V call is TRBV18, the J call TRBJ1-2, with a weak D call TRBD1 (5 bases). Germline CDR1 KGHSH, CDR2 LQKENI. The CDR3 extends over 12 amino acids. Trimming stripped 0 bases from V and 8 bases from J, with 7 bases between. CDR3 DNA: TGTGCCAGCTCACCACCTGGGGGAGGCTACACCTTC. Amino acids: CASSPPGGGYTF. Based on the CDR3 plus reference TRBV18 and TRBJ1-2, the full variable domain is NAGVMQNPRHLVRRRGQEARLRCSPMKGHSHVYWYRQLPEEGLKFMVYLQKENIIDESGMPKERFSAEFPKEGPSILRIQQVVRGDSAAYFCASSPPGGGYTFGSGTRLTVV.

This clonotype was counted at least ten times. This chain joins TRBV7-9 and TRBJ2-2; 10 positions agree with TRBD1. Germline V gene sequence: CDR1 SEHNR, CDR2 FQNEAQ (reference sequence). CDR3 length: 16 residues. The V segment lost 5 bases and the J segment 5 bases; nucleotides outside the gene matches: 8. CDR3 in amino acids: CASSPPGTGVTGELFF. CDR3 sequence (DNA): TGTGCCAGCAGCCCACCCGGGACAGGGGTTACCGGGGAGCTGTTTTTT. Complete variable domain (other parts from reference TRBV7-9 and TRBJ2-2): DTGVSQNPRHKITKRGQNVTFRCDPISEHNRLYWYRQTLGQGPEFLTYFQNEAQLEKSRLLSDRFSAERPKGSFSTLEIQRTEQGDSAMYLCASSPPGTGVTGELFFGEGSRLTVL.

This clonotype was picked up many times. The CDR3 DNA reads as TGTGCCAGCAGTTACTCAGTCGGGGGCAATCAGCCCCAGCATTTT. It encodes CASSYSVGGNQPQHF. This chain links TRBV6-6 with TRBJ1-5; D is undetermined. The CDR3 runs 15 residues. V lost 0 bases and J lost 2, with 8 bases in between. CDR1 and CDR2 (germline): MNHNY, SVGAGI (reference sequence).

In this sample, this clonotype turned up many times. The V and J genes are TRBV20-1 and TRBJ1-6, with D perhaps matching TRBD1 (5 bases). The germline gives CDR1 DFQATT, CDR2 SNEGSKA (reference sequence). CDR3 length equals 12 residues. V shed 5 bases and J shed 8 bases, with 10 bases lying between them. The CDR3 reads CSASQVDSPLHF. The CDR3 DNA sequence: TGCAGTGCTTCACAGGTGGATTCACCCCTCCACTTT.

V usage is TRBV30 and J usage is TRBJ1-1; perhaps TRBD1 as D (5 bases). The CDR3 spans 15 residues. Looked up from germline, CDR1 is GTSNPN and CDR2 is SVGIG (reference sequence). V was clipped by 4 bases and J by 5 bases, with 20 bases between them. The CDR3 reads CAWKNRDRGGTEAFF. DNA for the CDR3: TGTGCCTGGAAAAACCGGGACCGCGGTGGTACTGAAGCTTTCTTT. Looking up the rest from reference TRBV30 and TRBJ1-1 gives the full variable domain: SQTIHQWPATLVQPVGSPLSLECTVEGTSNPNLYWYRQAAGRGLQLLFYSVGIGQISSEVPQNLSASRPQDRQFILSSKKLLLSDSGFYLCAWKNRDRGGTEAFFGQGTRLTVV.

This clonotype was seen ten or more times. The genes are TRBV7-3 and TRBJ2-1; possible D gene TRBD2, 6 bases. Trimming removed 3 bases at V and 5 bases at J, with 11 bases between. The germline V gene has CDR1 SGHTA and CDR2 FQGTGA. The CDR3 has 14 residues. This CDR3 is CASSLWGDDNEQFF. Written as DNA, the CDR3 is TGTGCCAGCAGCTTGTGGGGGGACGACAATGAGCAGTTCTTC. Full variable domain (rest looked up from reference TRBV7-3 and TRBJ2-1): GAGVSQTPSNKVTEKGKYVELRCDPISGHTALYWYRQSLGQGPEFLIYFQGTGAADDSGLPNDRFFAVRPEGSVSTLKIQRTERGDSAVYLCASSLWGDDNEQFFGPGTRLTVL.

CDR3 nucleotide sequence: TGTGCCATCAGAGCCGGGACAGGGGGAAGTCGGCAGCCCCAGCATTTT. It is translated as CAIRAGTGGSRQPQHF. The V gene is TRBV10-3, the J gene TRBJ1-5, with TRBD1 matching 11 bases. The V segment lost 6 bases and the J segment 7 bases; nucleotides outside the gene matches: 11. Germline-derived CDR1 and CDR2 are ENHRY and SYGVKD. The CDR3 consists of 16 residues.

This clonotype was counted a few times. This chain uses TRBV6-2 or TRBV6-3 with TRBJ1-2; possibly TRBD1 for D (6 bases). CDR1 MNHEY and CDR2 SVGEGT come from the germline V gene. Trimming took off 2 bases at V and 4 bases at J, with 11 bases between the two ends. The CDR3 runs 14 residues. As DNA, the CDR3 is TGTGCCAGCAGTTACCAACAGGGTTTCTATGGCTACACCTTC. This encodes CASSYQQGFYGYTF.

The genes are TRBV28 and TRBJ2-5, with TRBD1 identical over 7 bases. Per the germline V gene, CDR1 is MDHEN and CDR2 is SYDVKM. V lost 5 bases and J lost 5; bases outside the gene matches: 11. This CDR3 region has 15 residues. The CDR3 spells CASSGTGVRWETQYF. In DNA form, the CDR3 reads TGTGCCAGCAGTGGTACAGGGGTTCGGTGGGAGACCCAGTACTTC.

This CDR3 reads CASSSLGTGGGVGNQPQHF. CDR3 DNA sequence: TGTGCCAGCAGTTCTCTCGGGACAGGGGGCGGAGTGGGCAATCAGCCCCAGCATTTT. V is TRBV28 and J is TRBJ1-5; TRBD1 agrees at 12 bases. The V gene end was trimmed by 4 bases and the J gene end by 2 bases; junction bases not matched to a gene: 12. The CDR3 loop spans 19 amino acids. Looked up from germline, CDR1 is MDHEN and CDR2 is SYDVKM.

This clonotype occurred many times. CDR3 region: CASSLAFRGGTGELFF. CDR3 nucleotides: TGCGCCAGCAGCTTGGCCTTCCGGGGTGGCACCGGGGAGCTGTTTTTT. J is TRBJ2-2 and V is TRBV5-1; possible D gene TRBD2, 5 bases. Trimming removed 0 bases at V and 4 bases at J, with 13 bases between. This CDR3 has 16 amino acids. CDR1 and CDR2 (germline): SGHRS, YFSETQ.

In its sample, this clonotype was seen a few times. The V and J genes are TRBV10-3 and TRBJ1-3, with D hard to call. This CDR3 contains 12 residues. Trimming removed 10 bases from V and 3 bases from J, with 10 bases in between. The V gene's germline CDR1 is ENHRY and CDR2 SYGVKD. CDR3 amino acids: CATGGSGNTIYF. CDR3 nucleotide sequence: TGTGCCACCGGCGGTAGTGGAAACACCATATATTTT.

This clonotype was seen ten or more times. V is TRBV7-3 and J is TRBJ1-1; D not certain. Trimming removed 5 bases from V and 2 bases from J, with 6 bases in between. The length of the CDR3 is 12 residues. Germline V gives CDR1 SGHTA, CDR2 FQGTGA. The CDR3 region is CASSPTNTEAFF. CDR3 sequence (DNA): TGTGCCAGCAGCCCGACCAACACTGAAGCTTTCTTT.